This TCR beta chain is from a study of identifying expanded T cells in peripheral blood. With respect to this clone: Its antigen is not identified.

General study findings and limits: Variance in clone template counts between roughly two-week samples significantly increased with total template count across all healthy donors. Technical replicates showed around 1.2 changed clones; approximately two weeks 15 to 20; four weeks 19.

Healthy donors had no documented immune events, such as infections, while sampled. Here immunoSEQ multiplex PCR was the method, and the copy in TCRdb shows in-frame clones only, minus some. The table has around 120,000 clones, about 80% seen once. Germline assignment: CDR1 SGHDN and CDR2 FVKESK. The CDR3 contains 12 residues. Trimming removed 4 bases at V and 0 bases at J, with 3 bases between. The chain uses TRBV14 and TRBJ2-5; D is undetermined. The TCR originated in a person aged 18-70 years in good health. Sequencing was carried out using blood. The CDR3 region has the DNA TGTGCCAGCAGCCGCTACCAAGAGACCCAGTACTTC. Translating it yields CASSRYQETQYF.